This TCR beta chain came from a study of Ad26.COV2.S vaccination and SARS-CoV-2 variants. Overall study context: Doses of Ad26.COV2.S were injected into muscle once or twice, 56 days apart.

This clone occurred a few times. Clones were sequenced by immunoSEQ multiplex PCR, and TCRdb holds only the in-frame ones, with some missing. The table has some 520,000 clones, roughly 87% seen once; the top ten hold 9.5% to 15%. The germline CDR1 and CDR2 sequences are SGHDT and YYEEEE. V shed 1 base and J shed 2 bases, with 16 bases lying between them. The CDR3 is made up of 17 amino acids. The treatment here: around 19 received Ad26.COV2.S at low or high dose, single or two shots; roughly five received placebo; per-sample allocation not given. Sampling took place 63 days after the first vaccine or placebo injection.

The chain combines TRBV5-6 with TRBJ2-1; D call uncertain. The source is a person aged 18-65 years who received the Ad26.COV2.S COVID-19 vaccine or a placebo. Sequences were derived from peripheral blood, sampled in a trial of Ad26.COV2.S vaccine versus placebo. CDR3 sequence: CASSLSVWVLTYNEQFF. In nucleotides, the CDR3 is TGTGCCAGCAGCTTGTCGGTGTGGGTCCTTACCTACAATGAGCAGTTCTTC.